This entry lists 10 T cell receptor beta chains sequenced from one sample in a study of blood T cell repertoires in COVID-19. TCRdb's table, derived via immunoSEQ multiplex PCR, lists solely in-frame clones and lacks some. Among approximately 300,000 clones listed, more than 75% were seen once. Material for sequencing was PBMCs or T cells enriched from blood (not recorded which). These TCRs come from a man aged 30-40 years who had recovered from COVID-19.

The chain couples TRBV10-1 to TRBJ2-1; 14 positions match TRBD2. CDR3 length: 18 amino acids. The V and J ends lost 6 bases and 2 bases, in that order; junction bases with no gene match: 9. Germline-derived CDR1 and CDR2 are WNHNN and SYGVQD (reference sequence). CDR3: CASSPDRTSGGPYNEQFF. The CDR3 DNA is TGCGCCAGCAGCCCGGACCGGACTAGCGGGGGGCCCTACAATGAGCAGTTCTTC.

This chain uses TRBV5-8 with TRBJ1-6; D not resolved. The germline gives CDR1 SGHTS, CDR2 YDEGEE. Trimming left V 1 base short and J 3 bases short, with 5 bases between. This CDR3 region has 14 residues. The CDR3 DNA reads as TGTGCCAGCAGCTTGCCGGGCTATAATTCACCCCTCCACTTT. This codes for CASSLPGYNSPLHF.

The chain is built from TRBV5-6 and TRBJ2-7; tentatively, D is TRBD2 (5 bases). Deletions cut 4 bases from V and 3 bases from J, with 8 bases between. CDR3 length: 12 amino acids. Germline values: CDR1 SGHDT, CDR2 YYEEEE. This CDR3 is CASSHGNYEQYF. In nucleotides, the CDR3 is TGTGCCAGCAGCCACGGGAACTACGAGCAGTACTTC. Looking up the rest from reference TRBV5-6 and TRBJ2-7 gives the full variable domain: DAGVTQSPTHLIKTRGQQVTLRCSPKSGHDTVSWYQQALGQGPQFIFQYYEEEERQRGNFPDRFSGHQFPNYSSELNVNALLLGDSALYLCASSHGNYEQYFGPGTRLTVT.

The gene calls are TRBV11-2 and TRBJ1-6; possibly TRBD1 for D (6 bases). The germline CDR1 and CDR2 sequences are SGHAT and FQNNGV. The CDR3 spans 16 residues. V shed 5 bases and J shed 3 bases, with 14 bases lying between them. The CDR3 loop is CASSPSGTNYNSPLHF. The CDR3 coding sequence is TGTGCCAGCAGCCCGAGCGGGACAAACTATAATTCACCCCTCCACTTT.

For the CDR3, the DNA is TGTGCCAGCAGCTTGGGGACAGGGGGGGACTACGAGCAGTACTTC. Amino acids: CASSLGTGGDYEQYF. V usage is TRBV28 and J usage is TRBJ2-7; 11 bases are shared with TRBD1. The CDR3 has 15 residues. Germline values: CDR1 MDHEN, CDR2 SYDVKM. Unmatched junction bases numbered 7, after V lost 6 bases and J lost 3 bases.

The V and J genes are TRBV28 and TRBJ1-4; weak D call: TRBD1 (5 bases). Germline V lookup: CDR1 MDHEN, CDR2 SYDVKM. The CDR3 spans 17 residues. Trimming took off 2 bases at V and 6 bases at J, with 19 bases between the two ends. The CDR3 coding sequence is TGTGCCAGCAGTTTAATTAGTTTTGGGGCAGCCGATGAAAAACTGTTTTTT. As protein: CASSLISFGAADEKLFF.

The chain uses TRBV19 and TRBJ1-1; a possible D gene is TRBD1 (5 bases). Germline CDR1 reads LNHDA; CDR2 reads SQIVND (reference sequence). V lost 1 base and J 9 bases, leaving 15 bases between the germline ends. The CDR3 has 14 residues. The CDR3 DNA reads as TGTGCCAGTAGTATAGGCGGGGGGGACGCGAAAGCTTTCTTT. Its protein is CASSIGGGDAKAFF.

V usage is TRBV2 and J usage is TRBJ2-2; D is uncertain. The length of the CDR3 is 14 residues. Germline CDR1 is SNHLY and CDR2 is FYNNEI. V gave up 7 bases and J gave up 6 bases, with 15 bases separating them. CDR3 sequence reads: CASTATATPGELFF. The CDR3 coding sequence is TGTGCCAGCACGGCGACTGCCACTCCCGGGGAGCTGTTTTTT.

The chain employs TRBV4-2 and TRBJ1-4; tentative D call: TRBD1 (5 bases). This CDR3 has 15 amino acids. Trimming left V 4 bases short and J 4 bases short, with 13 bases between. The germline CDR1 and CDR2 sequences are LGHNA and YNFKEQ. CDR3 region: CASSLLLGGNEKLFF. The CDR3 DNA reads TGTGCCAGCAGCCTGCTCCTGGGGGGTAATGAAAAACTGTTTTTT.

The chain recombines TRBV29-1 with TRBJ1-1; D call uncertain. This CDR3 is built from 11 residues. Germline V gene sequence: CDR1 SQVTM, CDR2 ANQGSEA. V dropped 6 bases and J dropped 8 bases, with 13 bases sitting between them. The DNA of the CDR3 is TGCAGCGTCAGCCGGGGTGACGAAGCTTTCTTT. Translating it yields CSVSRGDEAFF.